Following are 27 T cell receptor beta chains from one sample sequenced in a study of OX40 agonist ivuxolimab in advanced cancers. The assay was immunoSEQ multiplex PCR, and TCRdb's table has in-frame clones only and misses some. The profile shows tens of thousands of clones, 80% to 90% of them singletons. Sequenced here: CD4+ or CD8+ T cells sorted from blood, sampled in a trial of the OX40 agonist ivuxolimab. All receptors derive from an adult with an advanced solid tumor such as melanoma, head and neck, liver or kidney cancer.

The chain carries TRBV7-3 and TRBJ2-1; TRBD2 agrees at 15 bases. Unmatched junction bases numbered 6, after V lost 5 bases and J lost 10 bases. The CDR3 extends over 15 amino acids. CDR1 SGHTA and CDR2 FQGTGA come from the germline V gene. CDR3 in amino acids: CASSPGLAGGREQFF. CDR3 nucleotide sequence: TGTGCCAGCAGCCCGGGACTAGCGGGGGGTCGGGAGCAGTTCTTC.

The rearrangement uses TRBV11-3 and TRBJ1-1, with TRBD1 matching 7 bases. Germline V gives CDR1 SGHNT, CDR2 YENEEA. CDR3 size: 14 residues. The V gene end was trimmed by 5 bases and the J gene end by 2 bases; junction bases not matched to a gene: 5. This CDR3 reads CASSPGQTNTEAFF. CDR3 coding DNA: TGTGCCAGCAGCCCGGGACAGACCAACACTGAAGCTTTCTTT. The entire variable domain, with the rest obtained from reference TRBV11-3 and TRBJ1-1, is as follows: EAGVVQSPRYKIIEKKQPVAFWCNPISGHNTLYWYLQNLGQGPELLIRYENEEAVDDSQLPKDRFSAERLKGVDSTLKIQPAELGDSAVYLCASSPGQTNTEAFFGQGTRLTVV.

The CDR3 DNA follows: TGTGCCAGCAGCTTAGATCGACTAGCGGATCAAGAGACCCAGTACTTC. Its protein is CASSLDRLADQETQYF. The rearrangement links TRBV7-9 to TRBJ2-5, with 9 bases that match TRBD2. The length of the CDR3 is 16 residues. V lost 1 base to trimming and J lost 2 bases; unmatched junction nucleotides: 5. From germline, CDR1 is SEHNR and CDR2 FQNEAQ (reference sequence).

The chain joins TRBV5-6 to TRBJ1-4, with D perhaps TRBD1 (6 bases). The CDR3 covers 15 residues. Germline V CDR1 and CDR2: SGHDT, YYEEEE. Trimming pared 0 bases from V and 8 bases from J, leaving 14 bases between. CDR3 nucleotide sequence: TGTGCCAGCAGCTTGGCCGGCGGGGGCGGAGAAAAACTGTTTTTT. Its translation is CASSLAGGGGEKLFF.

This sequence joins TRBV2 and TRBJ2-2; D call uncertain. Per germline, CDR1 SNHLY and CDR2 FYNNEI. The CDR3 is 13 amino acids. Trimming shortened V by 2 bases and J by 5 bases, and 6 bases separated the two germline ends. Here the CDR3 reads CASSERWTGELFF. In nucleotides, the CDR3 is TGTGCCAGCAGTGAACGGTGGACCGGGGAGCTGTTTTTT.

J is TRBJ1-4 and V is TRBV27; tentative D call: TRBD1 (5 bases). Trimming pared 2 bases from V and 3 bases from J, leaving 10 bases between. The CDR3 runs 15 residues. Germline assignment: CDR1 MNHEY and CDR2 SMNVEV (reference sequence). As DNA, the CDR3 is TGTGCCAGCAGTTTACTCACAGGTCCTAATGAAAAACTGTTTTTT. Its translation: CASSLLTGPNEKLFF. The full variable domain, with the rest looked up from reference TRBV27 and TRBJ1-4, is EAQVTQNPRYLITVTGKKLTVTCSQNMNHEYMSWYRQDPGLGLRQIYYSMNVEVTDKGDVPEGYKVSRKEKRNFPLILESPSPNQTSLYFCASSLLTGPNEKLFFGSGTQLSVL.

The chain links TRBV19 to TRBJ2-1; 7 nucleotides line up with TRBD1. Germline V gives CDR1 LNHDA, CDR2 SQIVND (reference sequence). Unmatched junction bases numbered 13, after V lost 4 bases and J lost 4 bases. The CDR3 sequence is 17 residues long. The CDR3 sequence: CASSTLLRDSFYNEQFF. The DNA of the CDR3 is TGTGCCAGTAGTACGTTACTCCGGGACAGTTTTTACAATGAGCAGTTCTTC.

The V call is TRBV5-4, the J call TRBJ2-7; 7 bases agree with TRBD1. Germline V gives CDR1 SGHNT, CDR2 YYREEE (reference sequence). The CDR3 consists of 13 residues. The V segment lost 4 bases and the J segment 6 bases; nucleotides outside the gene matches: 7. In DNA, the CDR3 is TGTGCCAGCAGCCGCGACAGGGCAAGCGAGCAGTACTTC. It codes for CASSRDRASEQYF.

This chain joins TRBV10-3 and TRBJ1-1; 10 bases line up with TRBD1. V shed 7 bases, J shed 6 bases, and the junction held 11 bases outside the gene matches. The CDR3 totals 15 residues. Germline loops: CDR1 ENHRY, CDR2 SYGVKD. The DNA of the CDR3 is TGTGCCATCATCTCAGAACCGGACAGGGGGGCTGAAGCTTTCTTT. Its translation: CAIISEPDRGAEAFF.

The V gene is TRBV10-3, the J gene TRBJ2-7; D is perhaps TRBD1 or TRBD2 (5 bases each). V lost 10 bases to trimming and J lost 1 base, with 26 bases between them. The germline V gene encodes CDR1 ENHRY and CDR2 SYGVKD. The length of the CDR3 is 17 residues. CDR3 bases: TGTGCCACGACTAAAACCCAGGGTGCCGTCAAATCCTACGAGCAGTACTTC. It specifies CATTKTQGAVKSYEQYF.

The chain recombines TRBV19 with TRBJ1-1; D might be TRBD1 (5 bases). From germline, CDR1 is LNHDA and CDR2 SQIVND (reference sequence). Trimming took 3 bases from V and 2 from J, leaving 10 bases between them. The CDR3 consists of 14 residues. The chain's CDR3 is CASSIQRGNTEAFF. CDR3 DNA sequence: TGTGCCAGTAGTATCCAGAGGGGCAACACTGAAGCTTTCTTT.

The rearrangement links TRBV11-1 to TRBJ1-3; 7 bases line up with TRBD1. The CDR3 is made up of 15 amino acids. Per germline, CDR1 SGHAT and CDR2 FQDESV (reference sequence). The V segment lost 4 bases and the J segment 2 bases; nucleotides outside the gene matches: 5. CDR3 protein: CASSSRTGAGNTIYF. CDR3 DNA sequence: TGTGCCAGCAGCTCGAGGACAGGCGCTGGAAACACCATATATTTT.

This chain uses TRBV7-9 with TRBJ2-1; D is perhaps TRBD1 (6 bases). The germline V gene has CDR1 SEHNR and CDR2 FQNEAQ (reference sequence). The CDR3 is 15 amino acids. V lost 1 base and J lost 0, with 7 bases in between. CDR3 nucleotides: TGTGCCAGCAGCTTAGGAGGGGGCTCCTACAATGAGCAGTTCTTC. It is translated as CASSLGGGSYNEQFF.

This sequence joins TRBV7-3 and TRBJ1-1; D may be TRBD1 (5 bases). The CDR3 covers 13 residues. The V gene's germline CDR1 is SGHTA and CDR2 FQGTGA. Trimming took off 2 bases at V and 4 bases at J, with 8 bases between the two ends. The CDR3 coding sequence is TGTGCCAGCAGCTTATCAGGGAGCACTGAAGCTTTCTTT. Translating it yields CASSLSGSTEAFF.

This sequence joins TRBV28 and TRBJ1-5; TRBD1 is a possible D gene (5 bases). This CDR3 region has 19 residues. Trimming removed 5 bases at V and 2 bases at J, with 25 bases between. CDR1 MDHEN and CDR2 SYDVKM come from the germline V gene. CDR3 bases: TGTGCCAGCAGTGGAGGGGTGGGGATATCGGGTTACGGCAATCAGCCCCAGCATTTT. Its protein is CASSGGVGISGYGNQPQHF.

This chain joins TRBV4-2 and TRBJ2-3, with a tentative D call TRBD1 (5 bases). Per germline, CDR1 LGHNA and CDR2 YNFKEQ. Trimming stripped 0 bases from V and 4 bases from J, with 11 bases between. The CDR3 contains 15 residues. CDR3 in DNA: TGTGCCAGCAGCCAAGATCCGTGGGGCGCAGATACGCAGTATTTT. Residues: CASSQDPWGADTQYF.

The rearrangement joins TRBV5-4 to TRBJ2-1; 8 nucleotides agree with TRBD2. Germline V gives CDR1 SGHNT, CDR2 YYREEE (reference sequence). The junction had 11 bases not matched to a gene; V was cut back by 4 bases and J by 8 bases. This CDR3 is built from 15 residues. The CDR3 reads CASSPLKREWDEQFF. CDR3 coding DNA: TGTGCCAGCAGCCCACTTAAGCGGGAGTGGGATGAGCAGTTCTTC.

The chain links TRBV25-1 to TRBJ2-7, with D maybe TRBD2 (6 bases). CDR1 MGHDK and CDR2 SYGVNS come from the germline V gene. The CDR3 consists of 13 residues. The V gene lost 9 bases and the J gene lost 5 bases, with 17 bases spanning the gap. CDR3 DNA: TGTGCCAGTGCCGGGAGAAACCAAAACGAGCAGTACTTC. It encodes CASAGRNQNEQYF.

The chain couples TRBV5-4 to TRBJ1-1, with D hard to call. The CDR3 is made up of 14 amino acids. The germline V gene encodes CDR1 SGHNT and CDR2 YYREEE (reference sequence). The V and J ends lost 0 bases and 2 bases respectively, with 8 bases between them. The CDR3 spells CASSLAVTNTEAFF. As DNA, the CDR3 is TGTGCCAGCAGCTTGGCTGTGACAAACACTGAAGCTTTCTTT.

This chain uses TRBV7-2 with TRBJ2-5; 7 positions match TRBD1. The V gene's germline CDR1 is SGHTA and CDR2 FQGNSA. CDR3 length equals 16 residues. The J segment lost 2 bases and the V segment lost 3 bases, leaving 9 bases of the junction unmatched. The CDR3 DNA reads TGTGCCAGCAGCTTCTCTTCCAGGGGGATACAAGAGACCCAGTACTTC. Translated: CASSFSSRGIQETQYF.

The genes are TRBV19 and TRBJ2-1; unclear D gene. V was cut by 6 bases and J by 0 bases, with 12 bases left in between. Germline V lookup: CDR1 LNHDA, CDR2 SQIVND (reference sequence). The CDR3 runs to 15 residues. The CDR3 nucleotides are TGTGCCAGTAGCGACTTCTCGAGCTCCTACAATGAGCAGTTCTTC. Translated, it gives CASSDFSSSYNEQFF. Using reference TRBV19 and TRBJ2-1 for the parts outside the CDR3, the full variable domain is DGGITQSPKYLFRKEGQNVTLSCEQNLNHDAMYWYRQDPGQGLRLIYYSQIVNDFQKGDIAEGYSVSREKKESFPLTVTSAQKNPTAFYLCASSDFSSSYNEQFFGPGTRLTVL.

The chain links TRBV29-1 to TRBJ1-1; 10 nucleotides match TRBD1. The J segment lost 8 bases and the V segment lost 2 bases, leaving 8 bases of the junction unmatched. Per germline, CDR1 SQVTM and CDR2 ANQGSEA. The CDR3 is made up of 14 amino acids. The DNA for the CDR3 is TGCAGCGTTGAAAGGACAGGGGGTCTCGACGAAGCTTTCTTT. It codes for CSVERTGGLDEAFF.

This clone was observed a single time. The V gene is TRBV4-3, the J gene TRBJ1-2, with D perhaps matching TRBD1 (6 bases). V dropped 5 bases and J dropped 7 bases, with 23 bases sitting between them. CDR3 length: 16 amino acids. Germline CDR1 reads LGHNA; CDR2 reads YSLEER. CDR3 DNA sequence: TGCGCCAGCAGCGGTCACGTTGGGGGCCGAGGGCGTGGCTACACCTTC. Its translation: CASSGHVGGRGRGYTF.

This chain joins TRBV6-5 and TRBJ2-2; either TRBD1 or TRBD2 may supply D (6 bases each). There are 12 residues in the CDR3. Trimming pared 5 bases from V and 6 bases from J, leaving 7 bases between. Germline values: CDR1 MNHEY, CDR2 SVGAGI. The CDR3 sequence is CASSRGPGELFF. CDR3 DNA sequence: TGTGCCAGCAGTCGGGGGCCCGGGGAGCTGTTTTTT.

The J gene is TRBJ1-3, the V gene TRBV18; 8 bases line up with TRBD1. CDR1 and CDR2 (germline): KGHSH, LQKENI. Unmatched junction bases numbered 6, after V lost 6 bases and J lost 2 bases. The CDR3 extends over 15 amino acids. DNA for the CDR3: TGTGCCAGCTCCTCGACAGGGGACCCTGGAAACACCATATATTTT. Translating gives CASSSTGDPGNTIYF.

The genes are TRBV2 and TRBJ2-2; D is possibly TRBD1 (6 bases). Trimming took 7 bases from V and 0 from J, leaving 9 bases between them. Germline V lookup: CDR1 SNHLY, CDR2 FYNNEI. The CDR3 sequence is 14 residues long. The CDR3 sequence: CASNKGANTGELFF. The CDR3 coding sequence is TGTGCCAGCAACAAGGGGGCGAACACCGGGGAGCTGTTTTTT.

Only a few counts were recorded for this clone. The CDR3, as DNA: TGTGCCAGCAGCTTAGATCGGGGCAGGGGTTTGGGCAATCAGCCCCAGCATTTT. It codes for CASSLDRGRGLGNQPQHF. V is TRBV7-2 and J is TRBJ1-5, with D perhaps TRBD1 (6 bases). CDR3 length equals 18 residues. V was clipped by 1 base and J by 2 bases, with 18 bases between them. Germline CDR1 SGHTA, CDR2 FQGNSA.